The entry below describes one T cell receptor (beta chain). The data derive from a study of blood T cell repertoires in COVID-19. Study details: Material from acute and convalescent COVID-19 was sourced from the United States, Italy and Spain.

Trimming shortened V by 0 bases and J by 5 bases, and 8 bases separated the two germline ends. This CDR3 spans 13 amino acids. Germline values: CDR1 SGHRS, CDR2 YFSETQ. In the study's own analysis: By means of reference gene primer amplification, nucleated cell counts were estimated. Sequencing was performed with immunoSEQ multiplex PCR; in TCRdb, only in-frame clones are kept and a portion is missing. V and J calls and clone size follow that table, whereas D and trimming were derived from the DNA. The repertoire holds around 130,000 clones, with roughly four fifths as singletons. Sequencing used peripheral blood. This rearrangement joins TRBV5-1 to TRBJ2-5; D unresolved. This receptor was obtained from an older woman with acute or convalescent COVID-19. The CDR3 here is CASSLASRETQYF. In DNA, the CDR3 is TGCGCCAGCAGCTTGGCCTCCCGGGAGACCCAGTACTTC.